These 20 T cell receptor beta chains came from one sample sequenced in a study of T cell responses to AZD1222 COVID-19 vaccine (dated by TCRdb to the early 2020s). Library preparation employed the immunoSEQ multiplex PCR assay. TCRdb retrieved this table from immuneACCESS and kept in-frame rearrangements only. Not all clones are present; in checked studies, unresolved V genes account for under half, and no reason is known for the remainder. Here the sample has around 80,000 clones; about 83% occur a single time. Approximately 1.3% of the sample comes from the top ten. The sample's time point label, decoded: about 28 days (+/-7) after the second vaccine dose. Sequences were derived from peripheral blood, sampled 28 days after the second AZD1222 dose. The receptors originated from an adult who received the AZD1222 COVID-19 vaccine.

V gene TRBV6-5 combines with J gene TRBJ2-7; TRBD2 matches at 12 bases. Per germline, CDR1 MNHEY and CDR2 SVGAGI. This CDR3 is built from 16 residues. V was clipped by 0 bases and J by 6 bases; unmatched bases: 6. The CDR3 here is CASSYSGASGRAEQYF. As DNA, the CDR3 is TGTGCCAGCAGTTACTCGGGGGCTAGCGGGAGGGCCGAGCAGTACTTC.

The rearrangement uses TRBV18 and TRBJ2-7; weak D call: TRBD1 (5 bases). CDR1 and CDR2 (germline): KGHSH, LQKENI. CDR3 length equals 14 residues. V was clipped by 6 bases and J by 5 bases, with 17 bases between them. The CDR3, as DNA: TGTGCCAGCTCGCCCGAAAACAGGTTTAACGAGCAGTACTTC. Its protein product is CASSPENRFNEQYF.

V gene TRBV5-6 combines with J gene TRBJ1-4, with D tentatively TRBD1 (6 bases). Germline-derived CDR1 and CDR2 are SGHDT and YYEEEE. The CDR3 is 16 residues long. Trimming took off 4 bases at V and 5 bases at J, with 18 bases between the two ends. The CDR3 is CASSPGQSFMNEKLFF. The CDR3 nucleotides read TGTGCCAGCAGCCCAGGACAGAGCTTCATGAATGAAAAACTGTTTTTT.

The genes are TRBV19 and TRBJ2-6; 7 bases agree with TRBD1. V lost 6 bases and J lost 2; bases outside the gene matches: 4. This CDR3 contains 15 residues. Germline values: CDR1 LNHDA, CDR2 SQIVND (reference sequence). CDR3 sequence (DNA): TGTGCCAGTAGCTTCCAGGGGGCTGGGGCCAACGTCCTGACTTTC. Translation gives CASSFQGAGANVLTF.

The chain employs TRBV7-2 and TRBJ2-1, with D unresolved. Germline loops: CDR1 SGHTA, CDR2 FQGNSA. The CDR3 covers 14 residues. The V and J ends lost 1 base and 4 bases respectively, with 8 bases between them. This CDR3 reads CASSLVSGYNEQFF. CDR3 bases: TGTGCCAGCAGCTTAGTTTCCGGTTACAATGAGCAGTTCTTC.

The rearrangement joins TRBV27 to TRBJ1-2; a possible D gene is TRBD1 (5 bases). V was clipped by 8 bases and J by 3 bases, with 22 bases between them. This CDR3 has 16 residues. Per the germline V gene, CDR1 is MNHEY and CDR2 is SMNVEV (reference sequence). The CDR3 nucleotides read TGTGCCAGCGCCCGGACCGGGGCAGCCACTTACTATGGCTACACCTTC. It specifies CASARTGAATYYGYTF.

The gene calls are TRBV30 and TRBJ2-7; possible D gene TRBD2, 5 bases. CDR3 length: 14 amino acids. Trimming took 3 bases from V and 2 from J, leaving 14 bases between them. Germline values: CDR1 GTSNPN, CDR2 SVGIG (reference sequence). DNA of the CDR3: TGTGCCTGGAGACCTCCGGGATCCCCCTACGAGCAGTACTTC. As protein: CAWRPPGSPYEQYF.

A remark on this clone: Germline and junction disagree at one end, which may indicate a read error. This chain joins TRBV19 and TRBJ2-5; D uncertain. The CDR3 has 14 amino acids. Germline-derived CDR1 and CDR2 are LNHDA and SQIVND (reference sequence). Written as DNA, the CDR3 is TGTGCCAGTAGTATAGATCTCGGGCAAGGGACCCAGTACTTC. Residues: CASSIDLGQGTQYF.

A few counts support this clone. This CDR3 reads CASSPSGQETQYF. The CDR3 DNA reads as TGTGCCAGCAGCCCTAGCGGGCAAGAGACCCAGTACTTC. The chain employs TRBV7-3 and TRBJ2-5; 8 positions agree with TRBD2. Germline values: CDR1 SGHTA, CDR2 FQGTGA. V lost 5 bases to trimming and J lost 2 bases; unmatched junction nucleotides: 1. The CDR3 is 13 amino acids.

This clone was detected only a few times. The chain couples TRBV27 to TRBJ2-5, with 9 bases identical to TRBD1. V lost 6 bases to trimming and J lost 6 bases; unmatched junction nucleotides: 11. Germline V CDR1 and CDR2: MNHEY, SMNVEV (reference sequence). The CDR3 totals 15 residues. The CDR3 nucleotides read TGTGCCAGCAGCCCGGGACAGGGCATAAGAAAGACCCAGTACTTC. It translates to CASSPGQGIRKTQYF.

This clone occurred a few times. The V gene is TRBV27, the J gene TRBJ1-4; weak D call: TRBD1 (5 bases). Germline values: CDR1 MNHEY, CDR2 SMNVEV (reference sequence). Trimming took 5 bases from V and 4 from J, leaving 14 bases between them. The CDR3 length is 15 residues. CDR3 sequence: CASSSGGSGNEKLFF. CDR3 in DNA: TGTGCCAGCAGTAGCGGGGGTAGCGGTAATGAAAAACTGTTTTTT.

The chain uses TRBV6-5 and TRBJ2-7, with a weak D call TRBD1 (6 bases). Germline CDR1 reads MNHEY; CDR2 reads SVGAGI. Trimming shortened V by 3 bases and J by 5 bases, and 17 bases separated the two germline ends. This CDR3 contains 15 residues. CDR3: CASSYLFSGAHEQYF. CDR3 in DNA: TGTGCCAGCAGTTATCTGTTTTCAGGGGCACACGAGCAGTACTTC.

CDR3 loop: CASTISGSGYNEQFF. CDR3 nucleotide sequence: TGTGCCAGTACCATAAGCGGGAGTGGCTACAATGAGCAGTTCTTC. V usage is TRBV19 and J usage is TRBJ2-1; 8 positions match TRBD2. Germline V gives CDR1 LNHDA, CDR2 SQIVND (reference sequence). The CDR3 consists of 15 residues. V was pared by 7 bases and J by 3 bases, with 8 bases of the junction left unmatched.

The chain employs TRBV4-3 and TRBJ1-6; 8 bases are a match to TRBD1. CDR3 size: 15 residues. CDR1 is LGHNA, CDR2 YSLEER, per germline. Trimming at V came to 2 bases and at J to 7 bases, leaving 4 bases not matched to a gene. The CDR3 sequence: CASSQTDRGNSPLHF. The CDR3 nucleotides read TGCGCCAGCAGCCAAACCGACAGGGGAAATTCACCCCTCCACTTT.

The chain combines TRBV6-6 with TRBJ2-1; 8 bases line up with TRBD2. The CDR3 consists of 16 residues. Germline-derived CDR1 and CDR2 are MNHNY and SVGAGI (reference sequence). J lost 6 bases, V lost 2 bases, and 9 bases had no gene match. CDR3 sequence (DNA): TGTGCCAGCAGTTACGGGGCGGGAGGTAGGGGCAATGAGCAGTTCTTC. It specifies CASSYGAGGRGNEQFF.

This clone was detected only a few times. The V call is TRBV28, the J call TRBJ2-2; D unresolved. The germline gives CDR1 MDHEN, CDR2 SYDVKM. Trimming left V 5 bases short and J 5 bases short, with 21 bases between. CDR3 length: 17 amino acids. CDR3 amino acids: CASSLRTKGSGTGELFF. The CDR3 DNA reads TGTGCCAGCAGTCTCCGGACCAAGGGATCCGGGACCGGGGAGCTGTTTTTT.

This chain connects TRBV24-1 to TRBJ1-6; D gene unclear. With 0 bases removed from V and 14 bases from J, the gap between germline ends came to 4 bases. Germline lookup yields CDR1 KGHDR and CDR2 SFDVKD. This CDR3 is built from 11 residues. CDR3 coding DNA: TGTGCCACCAGTGATTTGGGGACCCTCCACTTT. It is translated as CATSDLGTLHF.

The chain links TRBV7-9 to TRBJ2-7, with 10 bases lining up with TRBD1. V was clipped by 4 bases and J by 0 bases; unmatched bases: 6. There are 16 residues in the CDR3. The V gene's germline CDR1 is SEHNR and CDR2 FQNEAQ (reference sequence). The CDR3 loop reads CASSSWGQGSSYEQYF. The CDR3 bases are TGTGCCAGCAGCTCCTGGGGACAGGGGAGCTCCTACGAGCAGTACTTC.

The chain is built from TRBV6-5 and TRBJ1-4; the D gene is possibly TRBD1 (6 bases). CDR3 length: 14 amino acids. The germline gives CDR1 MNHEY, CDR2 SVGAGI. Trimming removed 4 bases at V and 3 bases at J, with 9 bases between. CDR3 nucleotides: TGTGCCAGCAGTTGGGGGCGGTCTAATGAAAAACTGTTTTTT. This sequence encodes CASSWGRSNEKLFF.

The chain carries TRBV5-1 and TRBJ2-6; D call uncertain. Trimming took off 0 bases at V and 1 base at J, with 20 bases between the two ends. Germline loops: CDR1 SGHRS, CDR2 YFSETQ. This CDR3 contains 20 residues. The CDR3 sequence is CASSLAWFAQAASGANVLTF. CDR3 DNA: TGCGCCAGCAGCTTGGCATGGTTCGCCCAGGCCGCGTCTGGGGCCAACGTCCTGACTTTC. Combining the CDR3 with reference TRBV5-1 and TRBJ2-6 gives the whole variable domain KAGVTQTPRYLIKTRGQQVTLSCSPISGHRSVSWYQQTPGQGLQFLFEYFSETQRNKGNFPGRFSGRQFSNSRSEMNVSTLELGDSALYLCASSLAWFAQAASGANVLTFGAGSRLTVL.